A selection of T cell receptor beta chains follows, all from one sample in a study of blood T cell repertoires in COVID-19. Here immunoSEQ multiplex PCR was the method, and the copy in TCRdb shows in-frame clones only, minus some. This sample has 200,000 to 250,000 clones, with roughly four fifths found just once. The sample consisted of peripheral blood. Source of these receptors: a woman aged 70 to 79 with acute or convalescent COVID-19. The CDR3 runs from the conserved cysteine through the conserved F or W. Each record gives: clone size, CDR3 length, V gene, J gene, D gene, CDR3 protein, CDR3 DNA. D genes are given only for firm matches. Rows may omit the clone size; those that give it use once, few, many or a size class.

clone_size: .; cdr3_length: 17; v_call: TRBV10-1; j_call: TRBJ1-2; d_call: TRBD1; cdr3_aa: CASSEPWTGTLYYGYTF; cdr3_nt: TGCGCCAGCAGTGAGCCGTGGACAGGAACCCTATACTATGGCTACACCTTC
clone_size: .; cdr3_length: 16; v_call: TRBV10-3; j_call: TRBJ1-4; d_call: .; cdr3_aa: CAISREGGQYNEKLFF; cdr3_nt: TGTGCCATCAGCCGAGAGGGAGGCCAATATAATGAAAAACTGTTTTTT
clone_size: .; cdr3_length: 17; v_call: TRBV10-3; j_call: TRBJ2-3; d_call: TRBD2; cdr3_aa: CAISGTSGGAGTDTQYF; cdr3_nt: TGTGCCATCAGTGGGACTAGCGGGGGGGCCGGCACAGATACGCAGTATTTT
clone_size: .; cdr3_length: 15; v_call: TRBV11-2; j_call: TRBJ1-1; d_call: .; cdr3_aa: CASSLGGRTNTEAFF; cdr3_nt: TGTGCCAGCAGCTTAGGGGGGCGGACGAACACTGAAGCTTTCTTT
clone_size: .; cdr3_length: 14; v_call: TRBV9; j_call: TRBJ1-4; d_call: TRBD1; cdr3_aa: CASSATGGGEKLFF; cdr3_nt: TGTGCCAGCAGCGCGACAGGGGGAGGAGAAAAACTGTTTTTT
clone_size: .; cdr3_length: 16; v_call: TRBV3-1/TRBV3-2; j_call: TRBJ2-6; d_call: TRBD1; cdr3_aa: CASSQGTGTGANVLTF; cdr3_nt: TGTGCCAGCAGCCAAGGGACAGGGACTGGGGCCAACGTCCTGACTTTC
clone_size: .; cdr3_length: 11; v_call: TRBV28; j_call: TRBJ2-7; d_call: .; cdr3_aa: CASSSYYEQYF; cdr3_nt: TGTGCCAGCAGTTCTTACTACGAGCAGTACTTC
clone_size: .; cdr3_length: 16; v_call: TRBV28; j_call: TRBJ2-4; d_call: TRBD2; cdr3_aa: CASSLLSGGVQNIQYF; cdr3_nt: TGTGCCAGCAGTTTGTTGTCCGGGGGGGTTCAAAACATTCAGTACTTC
clone_size: once; cdr3_length: 15; v_call: TRBV9; j_call: TRBJ1-2; d_call: TRBD1; cdr3_aa: CASSPQPGQGYGYTF; cdr3_nt: TGTGCCAGCAGCCCCCAACCGGGACAGGGGTATGGCTACACCTTC
clone_size: .; cdr3_length: 14; v_call: TRBV30; j_call: TRBJ1-1; d_call: .; cdr3_aa: CAWSVGQTNTEAFF; cdr3_nt: TGTGCCTGGAGTGTAGGACAAACGAACACTGAAGCTTTCTTT
clone_size: .; cdr3_length: 14; v_call: TRBV19; j_call: TRBJ2-5; d_call: TRBD1; cdr3_aa: CASSKEDREETQYF; cdr3_nt: TGTGCCAGTAGTAAGGAGGACAGGGAAGAGACCCAGTACTTC
clone_size: once; cdr3_length: 19; v_call: TRBV19; j_call: TRBJ2-3; d_call: TRBD2; cdr3_aa: CASSIVGAGGPSGTDTQYF; cdr3_nt: TGTGCCAGTAGTATCGTTGGGGCGGGGGGGCCTTCGGGCACAGATACGCAGTATTTT
clone_size: .; cdr3_length: 12; v_call: TRBV2; j_call: TRBJ1-1; d_call: .; cdr3_aa: CASSQGRTEAFF; cdr3_nt: TGTGCCAGCAGCCAAGGGAGAACTGAAGCTTTCTTT
clone_size: few; cdr3_length: 14; v_call: TRBV19; j_call: TRBJ1-2; d_call: TRBD1; cdr3_aa: CASSIGDSFYGYTF; cdr3_nt: TGTGCCAGTAGTATTGGGGACAGCTTCTATGGCTACACCTTC
clone_size: .; cdr3_length: 12; v_call: TRBV5-1; j_call: TRBJ1-2; d_call: TRBD1; cdr3_aa: CASSFQGDGYTF; cdr3_nt: TGCGCCAGCAGCTTCCAGGGGGATGGCTACACCTTC
clone_size: .; cdr3_length: 16; v_call: TRBV4-2; j_call: TRBJ2-3; d_call: TRBD2; cdr3_aa: CASSQDPSGGGYTQYF; cdr3_nt: TGTGCCAGCAGCCAAGATCCTAGCGGGGGGGGATATACGCAGTATTTT
clone_size: .; cdr3_length: 16; v_call: TRBV6-1; j_call: TRBJ1-4; d_call: .; cdr3_aa: CASSEAQGTRDEKLFF; cdr3_nt: TGTGCCAGCAGTGAAGCGCAAGGGACACGGGATGAAAAACTGTTTTTT
clone_size: .; cdr3_length: 12; v_call: TRBV9; j_call: TRBJ1-2; d_call: .; cdr3_aa: CASRGANYGYTF; cdr3_nt: TGTGCCAGCAGGGGAGCTAACTATGGCTACACCTTC
clone_size: .; cdr3_length: 15; v_call: TRBV4-1; j_call: TRBJ1-5; d_call: .; cdr3_aa: CASSQEEGTGQPQHF; cdr3_nt: TGCGCCAGCAGCCAAGAGGAGGGGACGGGACAGCCCCAGCATTTT
clone_size: .; cdr3_length: 14; v_call: TRBV4-3; j_call: TRBJ1-1; d_call: TRBD1; cdr3_aa: CASTSDRANTEAFF; cdr3_nt: TGCGCCAGCACTTCAGACAGGGCAAACACTGAAGCTTTCTTT
clone_size: .; cdr3_length: 14; v_call: TRBV9; j_call: TRBJ2-2; d_call: TRBD1; cdr3_aa: CASSPRTGAGELFF; cdr3_nt: TGTGCCAGCAGCCCACGGACAGGGGCCGGGGAGCTGTTTTTT
clone_size: .; cdr3_length: 13; v_call: TRBV19; j_call: TRBJ2-7; d_call: .; cdr3_aa: CASSKTGPYEQYF; cdr3_nt: TGTGCCAGTAGTAAGACAGGACCCTACGAGCAGTACTTC
clone_size: .; cdr3_length: 16; v_call: TRBV6-5; j_call: TRBJ1-2; d_call: .; cdr3_aa: CASSYSVGRRGSGYTF; cdr3_nt: TGTGCCAGCAGTTACAGTGTCGGGAGGCGGGGGAGTGGCTACACCTTC
clone_size: .; cdr3_length: 15; v_call: TRBV2; j_call: TRBJ1-2; d_call: TRBD1; cdr3_aa: CASSEGARGHYGYTF; cdr3_nt: TGTGCCAGCAGCGAGGGGGCCCGGGGTCACTACGGCTACACCTTC
clone_size: .; cdr3_length: 14; v_call: TRBV28; j_call: TRBJ1-2; d_call: .; cdr3_aa: CASSSPGRGYGYTF; cdr3_nt: TGTGCCAGCAGTTCTCCGGGCAGGGGCTATGGCTACACCTTC
clone_size: .; cdr3_length: 14; v_call: TRBV28; j_call: TRBJ1-2; d_call: TRBD1; cdr3_aa: CASSSGGRNYGYTF; cdr3_nt: TGTGCCAGCAGTTCAGGGGGCCGTAACTATGGCTACACCTTC
clone_size: .; cdr3_length: 16; v_call: TRBV5-4; j_call: TRBJ1-1; d_call: TRBD1; cdr3_aa: CASSLGGGQGDTEAFF; cdr3_nt: TGTGCCAGCAGCTTGGGTGGTGGGCAGGGGGACACTGAAGCTTTCTTT
clone_size: .; cdr3_length: 19; v_call: TRBV30; j_call: TRBJ1-3; d_call: .; cdr3_aa: CAWTGRQAGYRISGNTIYF; cdr3_nt: TGTGCCTGGACCGGGAGGCAGGCCGGATATCGGATCTCTGGAAACACCATATATTTT
clone_size: .; cdr3_length: 14; v_call: TRBV6-5; j_call: TRBJ1-2; d_call: TRBD1; cdr3_aa: CASSSSGTDYGYTF; cdr3_nt: TGTGCCAGCAGTTCATCCGGGACAGATTATGGCTACACCTTC
clone_size: .; cdr3_length: 14; v_call: TRBV19; j_call: TRBJ2-7; d_call: TRBD1; cdr3_aa: CASSRTGVSYEQYF; cdr3_nt: TGTGCCAGTAGTCGGACAGGTGTAAGCTACGAGCAGTACTTC
clone_size: .; cdr3_length: 12; v_call: TRBV19; j_call: TRBJ1-5; d_call: .; cdr3_aa: CASSIAGQPQHF; cdr3_nt: TGTGCCAGTAGTATAGCGGGACAGCCCCAGCATTTT
clone_size: .; cdr3_length: 15; v_call: TRBV3-1/TRBV3-2; j_call: TRBJ1-2; d_call: .; cdr3_aa: CASSPWEGSPYGYTF; cdr3_nt: TGTGCCAGCAGCCCCTGGGAGGGGAGCCCCTATGGCTACACCTTC
clone_size: .; cdr3_length: 15; v_call: TRBV11-2; j_call: TRBJ2-7; d_call: TRBD2; cdr3_aa: CASSWTSGGAYEQYF; cdr3_nt: TGTGCCAGCAGCTGGACTAGCGGGGGAGCCTACGAGCAGTACTTC
clone_size: .; cdr3_length: 14; v_call: TRBV6-5; j_call: TRBJ1-2; d_call: TRBD1; cdr3_aa: CASSSNRGDYGYTF; cdr3_nt: TGTGCCAGCAGTAGCAACAGGGGTGACTATGGCTACACCTTC
clone_size: few; cdr3_length: 15; v_call: TRBV5-1; j_call: TRBJ2-2; d_call: .; cdr3_aa: CASSLDRADTGELFF; cdr3_nt: TGCGCCAGCAGCTTGGACAGGGCCGACACCGGGGAGCTGTTTTTT
clone_size: .; cdr3_length: 12; v_call: TRBV2; j_call: TRBJ2-1; d_call: .; cdr3_aa: CASSESRTVLFF; cdr3_nt: TGTGCCAGCAGTGAATCCAGGACAGTGCTGTTCTTC
clone_size: .; cdr3_length: 14; v_call: TRBV5-1; j_call: TRBJ1-1; d_call: TRBD1; cdr3_aa: CASRSQGAETEAFF; cdr3_nt: TGCGCCAGCAGGTCCCAGGGGGCAGAGACTGAAGCTTTCTTT
clone_size: .; cdr3_length: 12; v_call: TRBV24-1; j_call: TRBJ1-2; d_call: .; cdr3_aa: CATSKGNYGYTF; cdr3_nt: TGTGCCACCAGTAAGGGGAACTATGGCTACACCTTC
clone_size: .; cdr3_length: 14; v_call: TRBV27; j_call: TRBJ1-2; d_call: .; cdr3_aa: CASSLYGPRGGYTF; cdr3_nt: TGTGCCAGCAGTTTATATGGTCCTAGGGGTGGCTACACCTTC
clone_size: .; cdr3_length: 15; v_call: TRBV6-5; j_call: TRBJ2-3; d_call: TRBD2; cdr3_aa: CASRPLAGDTDTQYF; cdr3_nt: TGTGCCAGCAGACCCCTAGCGGGGGACACAGATACGCAGTATTTT
clone_size: .; cdr3_length: 17; v_call: TRBV25-1; j_call: TRBJ1-6; d_call: TRBD1; cdr3_aa: CASSGHRTGGRNSPLHF; cdr3_nt: TGTGCCAGCAGTGGGCACCGGACAGGGGGTAGAAATTCACCCCTCCACTTT
clone_size: .; cdr3_length: 16; v_call: TRBV7-9; j_call: TRBJ1-1; d_call: TRBD1; cdr3_aa: CASSLAGTGVNTEAFF; cdr3_nt: TGTGCCAGCAGCTTAGCGGGGACAGGAGTGAACACTGAAGCTTTCTTT
clone_size: .; cdr3_length: 16; v_call: TRBV28; j_call: TRBJ1-1; d_call: .; cdr3_aa: CASSLRSGSGSTEAFF; cdr3_nt: TGTGCCAGCAGTCTACGGTCCGGGTCGGGGTCCACTGAAGCTTTCTTT
clone_size: .; cdr3_length: 16; v_call: TRBV18; j_call: TRBJ2-2; d_call: TRBD1; cdr3_aa: CASSTQGATNTGELFF; cdr3_nt: TGTGCCAGCTCAACGCAGGGGGCGACGAACACCGGGGAGCTGTTTTTT
clone_size: few; cdr3_length: 16; v_call: TRBV10-2; j_call: TRBJ2-5; d_call: TRBD1; cdr3_aa: CASSNGDRDLQETQYF; cdr3_nt: TGCGCCAGCAGTAATGGGGACAGGGACCTCCAAGAGACCCAGTACTTC
clone_size: once; cdr3_length: 12; v_call: TRBV3-1/TRBV3-2; j_call: TRBJ1-6; d_call: .; cdr3_aa: CASSLNRTPLHF; cdr3_nt: TGTGCCAGCAGCCTAAACAGAACACCCCTCCACTTT
clone_size: .; cdr3_length: 15; v_call: TRBV2; j_call: TRBJ1-2; d_call: TRBD1; cdr3_aa: CASSEAGQGVGGYTF; cdr3_nt: TGTGCCAGCAGTGAAGCGGGACAGGGGGTAGGGGGCTACACCTTC
clone_size: .; cdr3_length: 16; v_call: TRBV19; j_call: TRBJ1-2; d_call: .; cdr3_aa: CASSMGQGTANYGYTF; cdr3_nt: TGTGCCAGTAGTATGGGGCAGGGGACGGCTAACTATGGCTACACCTTC
clone_size: few; cdr3_length: 13; v_call: TRBV19; j_call: TRBJ2-4; d_call: TRBD1; cdr3_aa: CASTGQGRNIQYF; cdr3_nt: TGTGCCAGTACAGGACAGGGGAGGAACATTCAGTACTTC
clone_size: .; cdr3_length: 15; v_call: TRBV5-5; j_call: TRBJ1-1; d_call: TRBD1; cdr3_aa: CASSSTGGRGTEAFF; cdr3_nt: TGTGCCAGCAGCTCAACAGGGGGCCGGGGGACTGAAGCTTTCTTT
clone_size: .; cdr3_length: 16; v_call: TRBV11-2; j_call: TRBJ2-1; d_call: TRBD2; cdr3_aa: CASSFSSGRGYNEQFF; cdr3_nt: TGTGCCAGCAGCTTTTCTAGCGGCCGCGGTTACAATGAGCAGTTCTTC
clone_size: .; cdr3_length: 13; v_call: TRBV12-3/TRBV12-4; j_call: TRBJ2-1; d_call: TRBD1; cdr3_aa: CASTITGGNEQFF; cdr3_nt: TGTGCCAGCACCATAACAGGGGGCAATGAGCAGTTCTTC
clone_size: .; cdr3_length: 16; v_call: TRBV6-5; j_call: TRBJ2-5; d_call: .; cdr3_aa: CASSYSLARPQETQYF; cdr3_nt: TGTGCCAGCAGTTACTCCCTAGCTCGACCCCAAGAGACCCAGTACTTC
clone_size: .; cdr3_length: 15; v_call: TRBV7-5; j_call: TRBJ1-2; d_call: .; cdr3_aa: CARSSKGLRDYGYTF; cdr3_nt: TGTGCCAGAAGCTCCAAGGGACTGCGTGACTATGGCTACACCTTC
clone_size: .; cdr3_length: 14; v_call: TRBV3-1/TRBV3-2; j_call: TRBJ1-1; d_call: .; cdr3_aa: CASSQVRGGTEAFF; cdr3_nt: TGTGCCAGCAGCCAAGTGCGAGGGGGCACTGAAGCTTTCTTT
clone_size: .; cdr3_length: 15; v_call: TRBV19; j_call: TRBJ2-7; d_call: TRBD1; cdr3_aa: CASSIATGLSYEQYF; cdr3_nt: TGTGCCAGTAGTATCGCGACAGGGCTCTCCTACGAGCAGTACTTC
clone_size: many; cdr3_length: 16; v_call: TRBV7-9; j_call: TRBJ1-2; d_call: .; cdr3_aa: CASSRSGRGSNYGYTF; cdr3_nt: TGTGCCAGCAGCCGAAGCGGGAGGGGCTCTAACTATGGCTACACCTTC
clone_size: .; cdr3_length: 15; v_call: TRBV6-5; j_call: TRBJ1-1; d_call: TRBD1; cdr3_aa: CASSPGTAMNTEAFF; cdr3_nt: TGTGCCAGCAGCCCCGGGACAGCCATGAACACTGAAGCTTTCTTT
clone_size: .; cdr3_length: 12; v_call: TRBV4-3; j_call: TRBJ1-6; d_call: .; cdr3_aa: CASSQVNSALHF; cdr3_nt: TGCGCCAGCAGCCAAGTTAATTCGGCCCTCCACTTT